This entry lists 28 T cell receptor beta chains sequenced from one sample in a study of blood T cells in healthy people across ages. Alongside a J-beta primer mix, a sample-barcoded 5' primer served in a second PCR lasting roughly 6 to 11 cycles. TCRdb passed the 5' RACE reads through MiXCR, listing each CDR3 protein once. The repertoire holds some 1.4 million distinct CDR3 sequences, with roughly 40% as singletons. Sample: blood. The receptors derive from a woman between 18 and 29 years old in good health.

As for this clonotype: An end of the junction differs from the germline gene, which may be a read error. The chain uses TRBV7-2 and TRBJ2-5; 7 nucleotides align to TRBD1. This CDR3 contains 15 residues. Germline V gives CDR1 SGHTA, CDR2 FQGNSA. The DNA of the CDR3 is TGTGCCGGCAGCCTCGACAGGGTGGTTTTTAGAGAGCAGTACTTC. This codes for CAGSLDRVVFREQYF. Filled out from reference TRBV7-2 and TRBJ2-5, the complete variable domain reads GAGVSQSPSNKVTEKGKDVELRCDPISGHTALYWYRQSLGQGLEFLIYFQGNSAPDKSGLPSDRFSAERTGGSVSTLTIQRTQQEDSAVYLCAGSLDRVVFREQYFGPGTRLLVL.

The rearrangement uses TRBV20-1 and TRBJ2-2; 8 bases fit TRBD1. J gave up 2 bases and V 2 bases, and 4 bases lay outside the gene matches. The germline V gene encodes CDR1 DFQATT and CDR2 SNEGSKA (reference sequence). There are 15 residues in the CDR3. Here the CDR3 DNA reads TGCAGTGCTAGACCGACAGGGGCTAACACCGGGGAGCTGTTTTTT. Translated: CSARPTGANTGELFF.

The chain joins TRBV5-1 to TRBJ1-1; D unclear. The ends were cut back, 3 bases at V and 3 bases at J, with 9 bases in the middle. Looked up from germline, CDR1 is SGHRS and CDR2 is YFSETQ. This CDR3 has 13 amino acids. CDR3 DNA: TGCGCCAGCAGCTATGGACTGGACACTGAAGCTTTCTTT. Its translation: CASSYGLDTEAFF.

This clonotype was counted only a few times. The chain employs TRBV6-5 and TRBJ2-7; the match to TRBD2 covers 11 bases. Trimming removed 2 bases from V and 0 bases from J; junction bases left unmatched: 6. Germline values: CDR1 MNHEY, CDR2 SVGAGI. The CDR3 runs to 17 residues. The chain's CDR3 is CASSYRGLAGRSYEQYF. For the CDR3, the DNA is TGTGCCAGCAGTTACCGCGGACTAGCGGGTCGCTCCTACGAGCAGTACTTC.

CDR3 bases: TGTGCCAGTGGGGAGGGGCATAAGAACACTGAAGCTTTCTTT. The encoded protein is CASGEGHKNTEAFF. The chain links TRBV25-1 to TRBJ1-1, with D perhaps TRBD1 (5 bases). V shed 9 bases and J shed 1 base, with 15 bases lying between them. CDR3 length: 14 residues. Germline V gives CDR1 MGHDK, CDR2 SYGVNS.

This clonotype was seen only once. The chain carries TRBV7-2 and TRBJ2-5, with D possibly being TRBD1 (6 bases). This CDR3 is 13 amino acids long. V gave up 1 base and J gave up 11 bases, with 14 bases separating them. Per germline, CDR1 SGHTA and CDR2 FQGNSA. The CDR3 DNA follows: TGTGCCAGCAGCTTAGACTCGGACAGTGAGCAGTACTTC. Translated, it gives CASSLDSDSEQYF. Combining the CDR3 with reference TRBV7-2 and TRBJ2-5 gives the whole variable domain GAGVSQSPSNKVTEKGKDVELRCDPISGHTALYWYRQSLGQGLEFLIYFQGNSAPDKSGLPSDRFSAERTGGSVSTLTIQRTQQEDSAVYLCASSLDSDSEQYFGPGTRLLVL.

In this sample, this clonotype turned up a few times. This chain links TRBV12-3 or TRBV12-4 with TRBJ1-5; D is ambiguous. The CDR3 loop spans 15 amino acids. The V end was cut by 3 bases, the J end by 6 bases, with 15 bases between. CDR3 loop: CASSFSGKGLQPQHF. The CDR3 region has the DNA TGTGCCAGCAGTTTTTCGGGAAAGGGTCTTCAGCCCCAGCATTTT.

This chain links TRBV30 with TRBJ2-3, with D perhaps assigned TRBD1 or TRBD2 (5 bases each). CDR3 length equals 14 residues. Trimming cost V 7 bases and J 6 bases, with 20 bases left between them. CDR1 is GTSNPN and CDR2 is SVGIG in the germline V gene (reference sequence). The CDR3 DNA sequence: TGTGCCTCCCCGGGACCTTCTTTGGAGGATACGCAGTATTTT. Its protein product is CASPGPSLEDTQYF.

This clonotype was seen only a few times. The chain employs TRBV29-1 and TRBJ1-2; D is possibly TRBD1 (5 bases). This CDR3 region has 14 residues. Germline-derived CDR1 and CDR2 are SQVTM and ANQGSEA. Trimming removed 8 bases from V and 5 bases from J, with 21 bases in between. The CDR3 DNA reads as TGCAGCCCCCCCCCTGCCCCAGGGCATTATGGCTACACCTTC. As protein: CSPPPAPGHYGYTF.

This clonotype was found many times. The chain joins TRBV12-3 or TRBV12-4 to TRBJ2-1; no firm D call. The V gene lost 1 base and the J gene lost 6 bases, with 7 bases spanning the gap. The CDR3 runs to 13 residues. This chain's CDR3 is CASSLGLINEQFF. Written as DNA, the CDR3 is TGTGCCAGCAGTTTAGGACTTATCAATGAGCAGTTCTTC.

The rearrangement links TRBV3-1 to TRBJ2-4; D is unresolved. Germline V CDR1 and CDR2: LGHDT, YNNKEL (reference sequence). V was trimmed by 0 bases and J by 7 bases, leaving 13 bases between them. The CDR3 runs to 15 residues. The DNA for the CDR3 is TGTGCCAGCAGCCAAGACTCGACTGGTGACAACATTCAGTACTTC. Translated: CASSQDSTGDNIQYF.

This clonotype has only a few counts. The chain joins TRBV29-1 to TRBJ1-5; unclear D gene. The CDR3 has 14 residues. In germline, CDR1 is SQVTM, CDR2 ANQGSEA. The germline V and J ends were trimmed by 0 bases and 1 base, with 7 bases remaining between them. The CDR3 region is CSVEEAQSNQPQHF. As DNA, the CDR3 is TGCAGCGTTGAAGAGGCACAGAGCAATCAGCCCCAGCATTTT.

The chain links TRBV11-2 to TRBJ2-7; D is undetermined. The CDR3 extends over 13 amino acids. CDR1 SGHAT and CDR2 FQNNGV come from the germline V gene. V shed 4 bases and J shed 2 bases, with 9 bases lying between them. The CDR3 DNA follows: TGTGCCAGCAGCTCGTCGCAAACCTACGAGCAGTACTTC. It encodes CASSSSQTYEQYF.

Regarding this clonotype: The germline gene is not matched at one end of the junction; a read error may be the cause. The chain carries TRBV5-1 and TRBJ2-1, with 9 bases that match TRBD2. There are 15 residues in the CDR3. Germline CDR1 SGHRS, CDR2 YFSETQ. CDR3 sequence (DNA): TGCGCCAGCAACTTGGCGGGGGGGCCGATAGATGAGCAGTTCTTC. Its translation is CASNLAGGPIDEQFF.

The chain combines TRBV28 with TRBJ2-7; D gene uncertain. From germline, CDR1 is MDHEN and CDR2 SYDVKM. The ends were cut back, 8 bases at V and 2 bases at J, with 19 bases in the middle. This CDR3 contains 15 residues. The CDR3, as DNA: TGTGCCAGCGAATCTGGAGAGCAGGCAACCTACGAGCAGTACTTC. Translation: CASESGEQATYEQYF.

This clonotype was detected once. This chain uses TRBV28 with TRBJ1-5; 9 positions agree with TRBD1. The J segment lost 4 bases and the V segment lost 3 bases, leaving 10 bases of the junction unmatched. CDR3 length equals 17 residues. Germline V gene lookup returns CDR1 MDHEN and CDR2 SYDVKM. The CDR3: CASSFNPTGGKNQPQHF. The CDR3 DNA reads TGTGCCAGCAGTTTTAATCCGACAGGGGGAAAAAATCAGCCCCAGCATTTT.

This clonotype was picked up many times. The CDR3 spells CASSETGQLNQPQHF. As DNA, the CDR3 is TGTGCCAGCAGCGAAACGGGACAGCTGAATCAGCCCCAGCATTTT. V gene TRBV6-4 combines with J gene TRBJ1-5; 7 nucleotides line up with TRBD1. Germline CDR1 and CDR2: MRHNA and SNTAGT. Unmatched junction bases numbered 9, after V lost 6 bases and J lost 4 bases. This CDR3 has 15 amino acids.

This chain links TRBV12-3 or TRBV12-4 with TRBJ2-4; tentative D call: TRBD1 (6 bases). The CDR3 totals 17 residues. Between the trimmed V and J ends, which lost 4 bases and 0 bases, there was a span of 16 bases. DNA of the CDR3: TGTGCCAGCAGTTCCTTACAGGGCCTACTAGCCAAAAACATTCAGTACTTC. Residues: CASSSLQGLLAKNIQYF.

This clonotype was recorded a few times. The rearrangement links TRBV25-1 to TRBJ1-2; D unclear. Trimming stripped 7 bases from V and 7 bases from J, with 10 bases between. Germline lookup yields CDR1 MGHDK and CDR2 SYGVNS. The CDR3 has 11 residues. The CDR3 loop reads CASNDGFGYTF. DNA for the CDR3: TGTGCCAGCAACGACGGGTTTGGCTACACCTTC.

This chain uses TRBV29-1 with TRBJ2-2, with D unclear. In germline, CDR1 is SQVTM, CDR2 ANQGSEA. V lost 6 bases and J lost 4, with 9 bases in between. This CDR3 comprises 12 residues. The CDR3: CSVLRGTGELFF. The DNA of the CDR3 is TGCAGCGTCCTCCGAGGCACCGGGGAGCTGTTTTTT.

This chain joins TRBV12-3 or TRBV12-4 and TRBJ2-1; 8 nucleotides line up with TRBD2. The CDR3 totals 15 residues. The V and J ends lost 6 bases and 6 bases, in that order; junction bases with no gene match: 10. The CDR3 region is CASSRREGAPNEQFF. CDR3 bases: TGTGCCAGCAGCCGCCGGGAGGGAGCACCCAATGAGCAGTTCTTC.

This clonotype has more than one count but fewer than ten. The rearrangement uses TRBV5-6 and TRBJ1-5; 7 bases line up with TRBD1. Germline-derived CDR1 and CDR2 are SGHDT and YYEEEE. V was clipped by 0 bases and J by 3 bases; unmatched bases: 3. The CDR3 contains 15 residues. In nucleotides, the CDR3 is TGTGCCAGCAGCTTGGGAGGGGGCATCAATCAGCCCCAGCATTTT. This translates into CASSLGGGINQPQHF.

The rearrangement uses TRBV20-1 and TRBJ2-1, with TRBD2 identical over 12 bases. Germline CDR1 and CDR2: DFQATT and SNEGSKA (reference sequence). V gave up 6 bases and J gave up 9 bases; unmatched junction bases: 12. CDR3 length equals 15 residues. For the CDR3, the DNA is TGCAGTGCGAGCCCTAGCGGGGGGGCCCGGGTTGAGCAGTTCTTC. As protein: CSASPSGGARVEQFF.

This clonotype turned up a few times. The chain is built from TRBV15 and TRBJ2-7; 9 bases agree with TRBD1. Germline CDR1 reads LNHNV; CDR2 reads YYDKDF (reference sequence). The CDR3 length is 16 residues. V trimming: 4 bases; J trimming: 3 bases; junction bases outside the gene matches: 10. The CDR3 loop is CATSTTGTGNLYEQYF. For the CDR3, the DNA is TGTGCCACCAGCACTACCGGGACAGGGAATCTCTACGAGCAGTACTTC.

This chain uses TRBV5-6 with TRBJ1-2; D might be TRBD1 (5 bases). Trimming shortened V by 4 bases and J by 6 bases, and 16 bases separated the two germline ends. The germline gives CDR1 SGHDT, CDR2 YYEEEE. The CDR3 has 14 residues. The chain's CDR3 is CASSPTVEGHGYTF. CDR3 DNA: TGTGCCAGCAGCCCGACTGTGGAGGGGCATGGCTACACCTTC. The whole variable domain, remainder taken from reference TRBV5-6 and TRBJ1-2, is DAGVTQSPTHLIKTRGQQVTLRCSPKSGHDTVSWYQQALGQGPQFIFQYYEEEERQRGNFPDRFSGHQFPNYSSELNVNALLLGDSALYLCASSPTVEGHGYTFGSGTRLTVV.

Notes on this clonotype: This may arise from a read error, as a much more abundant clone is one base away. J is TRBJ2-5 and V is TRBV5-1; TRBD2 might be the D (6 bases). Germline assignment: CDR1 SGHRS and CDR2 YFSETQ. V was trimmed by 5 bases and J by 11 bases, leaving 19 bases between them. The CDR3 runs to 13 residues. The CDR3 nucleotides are TGCGCCAGCAGTCCGGGAGATTACAATGAGCAGTACTTC. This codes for CASSPGDYNEQYF.

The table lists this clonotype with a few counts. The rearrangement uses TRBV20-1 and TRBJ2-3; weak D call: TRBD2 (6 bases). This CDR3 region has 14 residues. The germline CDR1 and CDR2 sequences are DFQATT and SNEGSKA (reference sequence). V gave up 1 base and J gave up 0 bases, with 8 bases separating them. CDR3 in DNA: TGCAGTGCTAGAGTAGCGGCCAGCACAGATACGCAGTATTTT. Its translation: CSARVAASTDTQYF.

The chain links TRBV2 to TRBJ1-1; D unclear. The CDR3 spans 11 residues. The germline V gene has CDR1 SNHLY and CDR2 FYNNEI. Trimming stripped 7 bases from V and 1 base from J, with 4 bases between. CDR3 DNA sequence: TGTGCCAGCATTCGGAACACTGAAGCTTTCTTT. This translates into CASIRNTEAFF.